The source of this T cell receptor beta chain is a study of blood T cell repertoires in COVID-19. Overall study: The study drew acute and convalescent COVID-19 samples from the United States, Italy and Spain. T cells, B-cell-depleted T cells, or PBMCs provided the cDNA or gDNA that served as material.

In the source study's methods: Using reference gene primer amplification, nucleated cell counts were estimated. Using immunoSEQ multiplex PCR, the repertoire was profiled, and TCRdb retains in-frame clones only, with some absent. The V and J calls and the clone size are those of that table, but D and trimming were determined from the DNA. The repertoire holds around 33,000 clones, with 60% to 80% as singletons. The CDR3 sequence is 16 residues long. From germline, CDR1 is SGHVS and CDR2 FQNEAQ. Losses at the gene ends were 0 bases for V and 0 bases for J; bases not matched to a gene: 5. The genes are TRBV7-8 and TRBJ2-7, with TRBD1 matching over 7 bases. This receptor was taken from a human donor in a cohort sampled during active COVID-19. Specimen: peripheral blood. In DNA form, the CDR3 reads TGTGCCAGCAGCTTAGCGGGGACAGCCAGCTCCTACGAGCAGTACTTC. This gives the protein CASSLAGTASSYEQYF.